The sequence of this T cell receptor beta chain was determined in a study of cytomegalovirus exposure and HLA in healthy donors. Overall study findings and caveats: Later examination showed HLA-associated TCR beta chains had greater clonal expansion than equally common others.

The V end lost 8 bases, the J end lost 5 bases, and 14 bases lay between the germline ends. This CDR3 has 13 residues. Germline V gene data show CDR1 as MNHNY and CDR2 as SVGAGI (reference sequence). A remark on this clone: As yet, its antigen is unknown.

The PCR had 60 Vbeta and 13 Jbeta primers. TCRdb's copy holds only in-frame clones and misses some; the assay was immunoSEQ multiplex PCR. The sample has fewer than 100,000 clones, roughly three quarters seen once. The sample was PBMCs. The V gene is TRBV6-6, the J gene TRBJ2-3, with D tentatively TRBD2 (7 bases). The sequence derives from a man aged 35 to 55 in good health and CMV-seronegative. The CDR3: CASVGGGRDTQYF. The DNA for the CDR3 is TGTGCCAGCGTGGGGGGCGGGAGAGATACGCAGTATTTT.